This TCR beta chain was retrieved from a study of vaccination and CD4 T cells after COVID-19. The Oncomine TCR Beta short-read assay sequenced DNA from cultured CD4+ T cells. One entry per CDR3 protein results from TCRdb running MiXCR on the PCR reads. The sample has around 8,800 distinct CDR3 sequences, 60% seen once. Sample treatment: approximately nine-day PBMC culture with coronavirus spike peptide pools or control peptides (ViraFEST assay). In regard to this clonotype: Its cognate antigen is unknown.

The CDR3 contains 14 residues. Germline CDR1 and CDR2: MNHNS and SASEGT. The V end lost 6 bases, the J end lost 9 bases, and 18 bases lay between the germline ends. The sample was cultured CD4+ T cells from blood, taken after SARS-CoV-2 vaccination. V is TRBV6-1 and J is TRBJ1-5; D uncertain. This TCR was recovered from a human donor with COVID-19. CDR3 nucleotide sequence: TGTGCCAGCAGCGGGTCTTCCAATTTACGGCCCCAGCATTTT. The encoded protein is CASSGSSNLRPQHF.